This is a list of T cell receptor beta chains from one sample in a study of T cell responses to AZD1222 COVID-19 vaccine. Profiling relied on immunoSEQ multiplex PCR, and the TCRdb table lists in-frame clones only, not all of them. The sample yields over 55,000 clones, 70% to 80% seen once. The sample was peripheral blood, taken 28 days after the second AZD1222 dose. The receptors originated from an adult who received the AZD1222 COVID-19 vaccine. Each CDR3 is given with its conserved first and last residue. Each record gives: J gene, V gene, clone size, D gene, CDR3 DNA, CDR3 protein. The D gene is left open where the match is weak. The listing skips clone size in some rows; elsewhere it reads once, few, many or a size class.

TRBJ2-2 TRBV6-5 - TRBD1 TGTGCCAGCAGCGGGACAGGGCCCCCCGGGGAGCTGTTTTTT CASSGTGPPGELFF
TRBJ1-2 TRBV27 few - TGTGCCAGCAGGCATGGGAGGGGAACAGGGTTTGGCTACACCTTC CASRHGRGTGFGYTF
TRBJ1-2 TRBV6-5 - - TGTGCCAGCAGTTACGACCCCTCGTCGGGGGGCTACACCTTC CASSYDPSSGGYTF
TRBJ2-7 TRBV5-4 - - TGTGCCAGCAGCTTACAGTTGGACGAGCAGTACTTC CASSLQLDEQYF
TRBJ1-4 TRBV25-1 - TRBD1 TGTGCCAGCCGCGCACCGGGACAGGGTCGTGAAAAACTGTTTTTT CASRAPGQGREKLFF
TRBJ1-6 TRBV28 - TRBD1 TGTGCCAGCGGATGGGACAGGCTAATGTTTAGGGACAGCTCCTATAATTCACCCCTCCACTTT CASGWDRLMFRDSSYNSPLHF
TRBJ2-5 TRBV5-1 - TRBD2 TGCGCCAGCAGCGAGGTAGCGGGGGGGCCTAAGGAGACCCAGTACTTC CASSEVAGGPKETQYF
TRBJ1-1 TRBV11-2 few TRBD1 TGTGCCAGCAGAAATCCTTACAGGGGGCGAACTGAAGCTTTCTTT CASRNPYRGRTEAFF
TRBJ2-1 TRBV3-1/TRBV3-2 once - TGTGCCAGCAGCCAAGATCGAGGGCAGGGATTCCATGAGCAGTTCTTC CASSQDRGQGFHEQFF
TRBJ1-3 TRBV28 few - TGTGCCAGCTTCCGGACCGCCAACTCTGGAAACACCATATATTTT CASFRTANSGNTIYF
TRBJ2-2 TRBV19 - TRBD1 TGTGCCAGTAGTAACAGGGGGAGCGACACCGGGGAGCTGTTTTTT CASSNRGSDTGELFF
TRBJ2-7 TRBV19 - - TGTGCCAGTAGTATGATTAACAGTCTGGGAGAGCAGTACTTC CASSMINSLGEQYF
TRBJ2-1 TRBV6-5 - - TGTGCCAGCAGTTACAGAGCAGGGGATAATGAGCAGTTCTTC CASSYRAGDNEQFF
TRBJ1-1 TRBV6-5 - - TGTGCCAGCAGGGCCGGGACGCCCGAAGCTTTCTTT CASRAGTPEAFF
TRBJ1-2 TRBV30 once TRBD1 TGTGCCTGGAGTGCCACCCAGGGGGCGGGTTATGGCTACACCTTC CAWSATQGAGYGYTF
TRBJ1-2 TRBV19 - - TGTGCCAGTAGTATAAATGCTCCCGAGGGGTATGGCTACACCTTC CASSINAPEGYGYTF
TRBJ2-2 TRBV9 few - TGTGCCAGCAGCCCCTATATTACCGGGGAGCTGTTTTTT CASSPYITGELFF
TRBJ1-3 TRBV6-1 - - TGTGCCAGCAGTGATGCAGGGATCCCCTCCTCTGGAAACACCATATATTTT CASSDAGIPSSGNTIYF
TRBJ1-5 TRBV4-3 few TRBD1 TGCGCCAGCAGCCAAGAGAGAGACAGGGGGCCGGGTCAGCCCCAGCATTTT CASSQERDRGPGQPQHF
TRBJ1-4 TRBV7-2 - - TGTGCCAGCAGCTTACAGGGAAATGAAAAACTGTTTTTT CASSLQGNEKLFF
TRBJ2-3 TRBV6-2/TRBV6-3 - - TGTGCCAGCAGTTACTCAGGGTCCCCAGATACGCAGTATTTT CASSYSGSPDTQYF
TRBJ1-2 TRBV28 few - TGTGCCAGCAGTTCGCGGGGGAGATATGGCTACACCTTC CASSSRGRYGYTF
TRBJ1-5 TRBV6-5 - - TGTGCCAGCAGTTACTCGAACGGGGGCGATCGGCCCCAGCATTTT CASSYSNGGDRPQHF
TRBJ2-7 TRBV3-1/TRBV3-2 - TRBD2 TGTGCCAGCAGCCAAGTCTCTAGCGGAAACGAGCAGTACTTC CASSQVSSGNEQYF
TRBJ2-1 TRBV28 - - TGTGCCAGCAGTTTGAGGACCAGTAGCAACAATGAGCAGTTCTTC CASSLRTSSNNEQFF
TRBJ1-3 TRBV3-1/TRBV3-2 - - TGTGCCAGCAGCCACGGCGGTGGAGTTGGAAACACCATATATTTT CASSHGGGVGNTIYF
TRBJ2-2 TRBV24-1 - TRBD2 TGTGCCACCAGTGCGATAGCGGGGGGGCCTAATACCGGGGAGCTGTTTTTT CATSAIAGGPNTGELFF
TRBJ2-3 TRBV6-6 - - TGTGCCAGCAGTTACGACTCCCACTACTTCACAGATACGCAGTATTTT CASSYDSHYFTDTQYF
TRBJ2-7 TRBV29-1 - - TGCAGCGTTGCTTCAGGGACCCCCTACGAGCAGTACTTC CSVASGTPYEQYF
TRBJ2-5 TRBV7-2 - TRBD1 TGTGCCAGCAGCGCAGGGGGCGTGGAGACCCAGTACTTC CASSAGGVETQYF
TRBJ1-5 TRBV15 - TRBD1 TGTGCCACCAGCAGAGGGGACAGGGGGGCTCAGCAGCCCCAGCATTTT CATSRGDRGAQQPQHF
TRBJ1-2 TRBV28 - - TGTGCCAGCATCACACGTGGCTATGGCTACACCTTC CASITRGYGYTF
TRBJ2-7 TRBV6-1 - - TGTGCCAGCAGTGACCTCTTAGCGGCTGCTTCCTACGAGCAGTACTTC CASSDLLAAASYEQYF
TRBJ1-1 TRBV18 - - TGTGCCAGCTCACCACGACTGGGCGGGAGGGTTCTGAACACTGAAGCTTTCTTT CASSPRLGGRVLNTEAFF
TRBJ2-3 TRBV6-1 - TRBD2 TGTGCCAGCAGTGAAGCGCGACTAGCGGGGGGAGGGACGCAGTATTTT CASSEARLAGGGTQYF
TRBJ1-5 TRBV5-1 - - TGCGCCAGCAGCTTAGGGGGGGAGGGTCAGCCCCAGCATTTT CASSLGGEGQPQHF
TRBJ2-7 TRBV3-1/TRBV3-2 - - TGTGCCAGCAGCCAAGATCTCGCGGCCCCCTACGAGCAGTACTTC CASSQDLAAPYEQYF
TRBJ2-5 TRBV7-8 - - TGTGCCAGCAGCCAGACCCGATTAGGAGAGACCCAGTACTTC CASSQTRLGETQYF
TRBJ2-3 TRBV11-2 few TRBD2 TGTGCCAGCAGCTTAGGACTAGCTCCAGATACGCAGTATTTT CASSLGLAPDTQYF
TRBJ1-3 TRBV7-9 - - TGTGCCAGCAGCCTTGAGATGGGAAACACCATATATTTT CASSLEMGNTIYF
TRBJ1-2 TRBV7-9 - - TGTGCCAGCAGTAAGGAGGGAGTTGGCTACACCTTC CASSKEGVGYTF
TRBJ1-1 TRBV7-2 - TRBD1 TGTGCCAGCAGCTTAGTAGCAGGGACAGGGACTGAAGCTTTCTTT CASSLVAGTGTEAFF
TRBJ2-3 TRBV18 - - TGTGCCAGCTCACCAGCGGACGGAGAGTTTGGAGATACGCAGTATTTT CASSPADGEFGDTQYF
TRBJ1-2 TRBV7-9 - - TGTGCCAGCAGCTTAGGGTCAGCAGGCCTCTATGGCTACACCTTC CASSLGSAGLYGYTF
TRBJ1-3 TRBV9 - - TGTGCCAGCAGCGTAGGAACAATAAACACCATATATTTT CASSVGTINTIYF
TRBJ2-5 TRBV5-8 - - TGTGCCAGCAGCTTGGGATATCGGGGTTGGGCAGAACAAGAGACCCAGTACTTC CASSLGYRGWAEQETQYF
TRBJ1-5 TRBV5-6 - - TGTGCCAGCAGCTTGGCCGGGGTCTTGCGTCCCCAGCATTTT CASSLAGVLRPQHF
TRBJ2-7 TRBV3-1/TRBV3-2 - - TGTGCCAGCAGCCAAGATGAAATCGAGCAGTACTTC CASSQDEIEQYF
TRBJ1-1 TRBV12-3/TRBV12-4 - - TGTGCCAGCAGTTCTATACAGGGAGCTGAAGCTTTCTTT CASSSIQGAEAFF
TRBJ1-1 TRBV2 - - TGTGCCAGCGTTTTGCTACAGGGAAACACTGAAGCTTTCTTT CASVLLQGNTEAFF
TRBJ2-3 TRBV4-3 - TRBD1 TGCGCCAGCAGCTCGCAAGGGGGCTTCACAGATACGCAGTATTTT CASSSQGGFTDTQYF
TRBJ2-5 TRBV6-2/TRBV6-3 - TRBD1 TGTGCCAGCAGTTACCTAACACAGGGGGGACAAGAGACCCAGTACTTC CASSYLTQGGQETQYF
TRBJ1-1 TRBV3-1/TRBV3-2 - - TGTGCCAGCAGCCAAACGACCTCCCCTGAAGCTTTCTTT CASSQTTSPEAFF
TRBJ1-1 TRBV11-1 once - TGTGCCAGCAGCTTAGCTCCCGGGACGGAGAACACTGAAGCTTTCTTT CASSLAPGTENTEAFF
TRBJ1-4 TRBV4-3 - - TGCGCCAGCAGCCAAGAACTGACAGTTCCTTCAACTAATGAAAAACTGTTTTTT CASSQELTVPSTNEKLFF